This entry describes one T cell receptor beta chain. Its antigen is undetermined. MiXCR, run by TCRdb on the 5' RACE reads, gives a single entry per CDR3 protein. This sample yields some 730,000 distinct CDR3 sequences, of which about 20% are seen a single time; around 14% belongs to the top ten. The entry originates in a study of identical twins. Study-wide results and limits: Models underestimated out-of-frame TCR alpha sharing in monozygotic twins.

Germline CDR1 SEHNR, CDR2 FQNEAQ (reference sequence). Deletions cut 2 bases from V and 14 bases from J, with 17 bases between. The CDR3 runs to 13 residues. The same sample was also studied in work on T cells expressing NK-cell markers.

J is TRBJ2-3 and V is TRBV7-9, with D hard to call. The TCR originated in a woman between 18 and 29 years old in good health. The specimen was PBMCs. CDR3 amino acids: CASSLILGYIWYF. As DNA, the CDR3 is TGTGCCAGCAGCTTAATATTGGGTTACATCTGGTATTTT.